This T cell receptor (beta chain) was sequenced in a study of T cell changes during pregnancy in multiple sclerosis. The assay was immunoSEQ multiplex PCR, and TCRdb's table has in-frame clones only and misses some. This sample has under 60,000 clones, with less than 95% found just once. The source is a female donor with multiple sclerosis, enrolled in a pregnancy study. Sequenced here: CD4+ T cells from peripheral blood mononuclear cells, sampled in the third trimester of pregnancy.

CDR3 in amino acids: CASSSRAGSTDTQYF. DNA for the CDR3: TGCGCCAGCAGCTCTCGGGCGGGGAGCACAGATACGCAGTATTTT. The rearrangement links TRBV5-1 to TRBJ2-3, with a weak D call TRBD2 (6 bases). Germline V gives CDR1 SGHRS, CDR2 YFSETQ. The CDR3 is 15 amino acids. The V end was cut by 3 bases, the J end by 0 bases, with 11 bases between.